This T cell receptor beta chain was identified during a study of T cell responses to AZD1222 COVID-19 vaccine. This table comes from immunoSEQ multiplex PCR, and its TCRdb copy is limited to in-frame clones, with some not included. The sample includes some 190,000 clones, approximately 89% of them seen just once. The sequencing used peripheral blood, collected 28 days after the second AZD1222 dose. This sequence originates from an adult who received the AZD1222 COVID-19 vaccine.

CDR3 protein: CASSLQVDYGYTF. The CDR3 coding sequence is TGCGCCAGCAGCTTGCAGGTTGACTATGGCTACACCTTC. The rearrangement uses TRBV5-1 and TRBJ1-2, with D uncertain. The CDR3 covers 13 residues. Germline CDR1 SGHRS, CDR2 YFSETQ. Trimming pared 1 base from V and 3 bases from J, leaving 7 bases between.